This paragraph covers one T cell receptor beta chain sequence. There is no known antigen for this receptor. Per-nucleotide qualities are absent, and no much larger clonotype sits a single base away. Whole blood was collected in K2EDTA tubes by collaborating institutions according to the institutions' own protocols. For TCRbeta analysis, collaborators shipped samples in one of three forms: frozen whole blood, isolated PBMCs, or DNA extracted from either of those sample types. TCRbeta CDR3 regions were amplified from genomic DNA using the immunoSEQ Assay, a bias-controlled multiplex PCR. On the authors' methods: The number of nucleated cells in each sample was estimated by amplification of reference gene primers within the assay. To quantify the absolute abundance of each unique TCRbeta CDR3 rearrangement, sequence reads were collapsed and filtered. For each sample, productive Simpson clonality was calculated as the square root of Simpson's diversity index across productive rearrangements. As stored in TCRdb, this immuneACCESS dataset retains in-frame rearrangements with V and J assigned. A fraction of the clones does not appear; measured against another copy, unresolved V genes explain less than half of the discrepancy, and the remainder lacks a known reason. Clone size and the V and J calls come from that table; the DNA yielded D and trimming. Recorded for this sample are about 180,000 clones; roughly 87% of them occurred a single time. The ten largest clones capture roughly 1.4% of the sample.

The entry originates in a study of blood T cell repertoires in COVID-19 (dated by TCRdb to 2018 to 2020). About the investigation overall: Samples covering the acute and convalescent phases of COVID-19 were provided by collaborators in the United States, Italy and Spain. The material from the prospective study consisted of cDNA or gDNA derived from T cells, B-cell-depleted T cells, or PBMCs. Subjects who had been exposed to COVID-19, were actively infected with it, or had recovered from it provided the deeply sampled blood TCRbeta repertoires that made up the dataset. A freely available public database, intended as a resource for researchers studying the immune response to SARS-CoV-2, is where the repertoires were released. Samples were obtained from the ongoing ImmuneRACE study (first 160 participants) and from 1,000 to 1,500 subjects provided by 6 global collaborators. The sample metadata nearly always contained a de-identified subject ID, COVID-19 status, age in years and sex. HLA class I and class II types, where available, came from metadata supplied by the sample provider rather than from assay-based typing. What the authors observed across the whole study: The amount of clinical and demographic metadata varied by source and participant and was provided uncurated.

The sample comprised peripheral blood. This receptor was taken from a woman in her fifties or sixties with acute or convalescent COVID-19.

The CDR3 has the sequence CASSPGEGRSYEQYF. Read as DNA, the sequence is TGTGCCAGCAGCCCCGGGGAGGGGCGTTCCTACGAGCAGTACTTC. This receptor chain uses TRBV11-3 and TRBJ2-7; 7 junctional bases match TRBD2. After removal of 5 bases from V and 1 base from J, the junction retains 8 bases not matched to a gene. The germline V gene gives CDR1 as SGHNT and CDR2 as YENEEA. Its CDR3 holds 15 amino acids, cysteine through phenylalanine. Just CDR3 DNA is preserved here, 45 bases in frame from base 1. Full variable domain (CDR3 extended with the reference TRBV11-3 and TRBJ2-7 proteins): EAGVVQSPRYKIIEKKQPVAFWCNPISGHNTLYWYLQNLGQGPELLIRYENEEAVDDSQLPKDRFSAERLKGVDSTLKIQPAELGDSAVYLCASSPGEGRSYEQYFGPGTRLTVT.